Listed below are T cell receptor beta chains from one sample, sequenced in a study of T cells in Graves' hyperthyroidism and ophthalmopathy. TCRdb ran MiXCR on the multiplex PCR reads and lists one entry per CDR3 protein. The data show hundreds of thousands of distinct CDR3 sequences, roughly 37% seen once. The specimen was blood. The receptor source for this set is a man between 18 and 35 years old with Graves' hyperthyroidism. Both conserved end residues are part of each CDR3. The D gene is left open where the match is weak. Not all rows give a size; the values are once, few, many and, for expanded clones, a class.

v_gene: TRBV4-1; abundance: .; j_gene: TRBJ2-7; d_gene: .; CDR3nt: TGCGCCAGCAGCCAAGGGCCTGTGGGGAGCGAGCAGTACTTC; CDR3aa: CASSQGPVGSEQYF
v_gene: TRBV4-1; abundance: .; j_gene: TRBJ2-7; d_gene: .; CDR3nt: TGCGCCAGCAGCCAAGATCTGGGGGACGAGCAGTACTTC; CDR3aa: CASSQDLGDEQYF
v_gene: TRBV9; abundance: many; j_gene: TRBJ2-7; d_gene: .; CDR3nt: TGTGCCAGCAGCGCAGACGGATACGAGCAGTACTTC; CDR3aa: CASSADGYEQYF
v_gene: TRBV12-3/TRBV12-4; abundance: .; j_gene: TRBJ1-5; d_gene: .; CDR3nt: TGTGCCAGCAGCCAAGGCTTCATAGTAGGGAATCAGCCCCAGCATTTT; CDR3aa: CASSQGFIVGNQPQHF
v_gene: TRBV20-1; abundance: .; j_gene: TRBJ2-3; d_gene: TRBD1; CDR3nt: TGCAGTGCTAGAGAGTCACAGGGGGCGGGAGATACGCAGTATTTT; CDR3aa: CSARESQGAGDTQYF
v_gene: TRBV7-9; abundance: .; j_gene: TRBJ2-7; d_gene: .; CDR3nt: TGTGCCAGCAGCCGGTGGGCGGGGAACTACGAGCAGTACTTC; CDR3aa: CASSRWAGNYEQYF
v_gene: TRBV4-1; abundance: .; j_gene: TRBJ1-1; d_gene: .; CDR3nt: TGCGCCAGCAGCCAAGATTACGCAGGGAACACTGAAGCTTTCTTT; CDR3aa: CASSQDYAGNTEAFF
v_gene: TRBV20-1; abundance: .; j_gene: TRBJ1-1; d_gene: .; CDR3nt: TGCAGTGCTGAGTTCCAGGGGAGGGGCACTGAAGCTTTCTTT; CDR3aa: CSAEFQGRGTEAFF
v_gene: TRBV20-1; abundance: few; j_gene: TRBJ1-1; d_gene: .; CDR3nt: TGCAGTGCTGTCATGAACACTGAAGCTTTCTTT; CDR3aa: CSAVMNTEAFF
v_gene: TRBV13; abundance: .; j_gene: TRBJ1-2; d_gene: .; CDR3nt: TGTGCCAGCAGCCAAAGACCTCCGAATGGCTACACCTTC; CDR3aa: CASSQRPPNGYTF
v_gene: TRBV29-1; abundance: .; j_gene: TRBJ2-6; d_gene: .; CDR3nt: TGCAGCTTGTGGGCACAGGGCCTTGGGGCCAACGTCCTGACTTTC; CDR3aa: CSLWAQGLGANVLTF
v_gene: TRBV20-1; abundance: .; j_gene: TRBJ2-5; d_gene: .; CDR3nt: TGCAGTGCTAGATTCCGGGCGACCCAGTACTTC; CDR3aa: CSARFRATQYF